Listed below are T cell receptor beta chains from one sample, sequenced in a study of blood T cell repertoires in COVID-19. Clones were sequenced by immunoSEQ multiplex PCR, and TCRdb holds only the in-frame ones, with some missing. The sample holds around 370,000 clones, 88% seen once. The sequenced material came from PBMCs or T cells enriched from blood (not recorded which). The origin of the receptors is a young woman who had recovered from COVID-19. The CDR3 runs from the conserved cysteine through the conserved F or W. Fields, in order: V gene, J gene, CDR3 length, CDR3 protein.

V gene: TRBV9
J gene: TRBJ1-3
CDR3 length: 14
CDR3 protein: CASSVEGATDTIYF

V gene: TRBV7-8
J gene: TRBJ2-4
CDR3 length: 16
CDR3 protein: CASSLVTRGAKNIQYF

V gene: TRBV30
J gene: TRBJ2-7
CDR3 length: 11
CDR3 protein: CAWSVGGEQYF

V gene: TRBV7-2
J gene: TRBJ1-2
CDR3 length: 13
CDR3 protein: CASSSTVIYGYTF

V gene: TRBV19
J gene: TRBJ1-4
CDR3 length: 15
CDR3 protein: CARKNQTGGSDGLFF

V gene: TRBV19
J gene: TRBJ2-1
CDR3 length: 15
CDR3 protein: CASSLVRYSYNEQFF

V gene: TRBV10-2
J gene: TRBJ1-3
CDR3 length: 13
CDR3 protein: CATLTPSGNTIYF

V gene: TRBV13
J gene: TRBJ1-2
CDR3 length: 16
CDR3 protein: CASSLGDRGGGYGYTF

V gene: TRBV9
J gene: TRBJ2-1
CDR3 length: 13
CDR3 protein: CASSAYMESEQFF

V gene: TRBV13
J gene: TRBJ1-2
CDR3 length: 13
CDR3 protein: CASSSTGRQGYTF

V gene: TRBV28
J gene: TRBJ1-5
CDR3 length: 17
CDR3 protein: CASSFSGDSWGEQPQHF

V gene: TRBV9
J gene: TRBJ1-4
CDR3 length: 16
CDR3 protein: CASSVAAGARNEKLFF

V gene: TRBV29-1
J gene: TRBJ2-7
CDR3 length: 13
CDR3 protein: CSAVQAGGYEQYF

V gene: TRBV10-3
J gene: TRBJ1-1
CDR3 length: 13
CDR3 protein: CAIKRTAGGEAFF

V gene: TRBV4-3
J gene: TRBJ2-7
CDR3 length: 15
CDR3 protein: CASSYGTGGSYEQYF

V gene: TRBV11-2
J gene: TRBJ1-2
CDR3 length: 14
CDR3 protein: CASSFPPQFYGYTF

V gene: TRBV20-1
J gene: TRBJ2-4
CDR3 length: 17
CDR3 protein: CSASPVAGGFIKNIQYF

V gene: TRBV27
J gene: TRBJ1-2
CDR3 length: 14
CDR3 protein: CASSRPGRDYGYTF

V gene: TRBV6-5
J gene: TRBJ2-7
CDR3 length: 12
CDR3 protein: CASSDLRGEQYF

V gene: TRBV7-9
J gene: TRBJ2-2
CDR3 length: 16
CDR3 protein: CASSSRESSNTGELFF

V gene: TRBV15
J gene: TRBJ1-6
CDR3 length: 14
CDR3 protein: CATRLGDWDSPLHF

V gene: TRBV18
J gene: TRBJ1-3
CDR3 length: 14
CDR3 protein: CASSPQGAGNTIYF

V gene: TRBV5-8
J gene: TRBJ1-2
CDR3 length: 15
CDR3 protein: CASSSRLVKATGYTF

V gene: TRBV4-2
J gene: TRBJ2-3
CDR3 length: 18
CDR3 protein: CASSQGLAGGPSTDTQYF

V gene: TRBV19
J gene: TRBJ1-2
CDR3 length: 15
CDR3 protein: CASSLRDSPNYGYTF

V gene: TRBV5-1
J gene: TRBJ1-6
CDR3 length: 16
CDR3 protein: CASNYLTSSYNSPLHF

V gene: TRBV5-6
J gene: TRBJ1-5
CDR3 length: 14
CDR3 protein: CASSSTGSNQPQHF

V gene: TRBV14
J gene: TRBJ2-5
CDR3 length: 14
CDR3 protein: CASSQGARSETQYF

V gene: TRBV2
J gene: TRBJ1-4
CDR3 length: 11
CDR3 protein: CASRQGEKLFF

V gene: TRBV6-5
J gene: TRBJ2-7
CDR3 length: 12
CDR3 protein: CATGVLYYEQYF

V gene: TRBV6-5
J gene: TRBJ2-1
CDR3 length: 15
CDR3 protein: CASSLTSGVDNEQFF

V gene: TRBV18
J gene: TRBJ2-1
CDR3 length: 16
CDR3 protein: CASSPRADSSYNEQFF

V gene: TRBV12-5
J gene: TRBJ1-2
CDR3 length: 17
CDR3 protein: CASGLTGTGDASDGYTF

V gene: TRBV29-1
J gene: TRBJ2-1
CDR3 length: 13
CDR3 protein: CSVEYEELDEQFF

V gene: TRBV11-2
J gene: TRBJ1-1
CDR3 length: 18
CDR3 protein: CASSPRPGTGVSGTEAFF

V gene: TRBV7-9
J gene: TRBJ1-5
CDR3 length: 14
CDR3 protein: CASSLALNEQPQHF

V gene: TRBV18
J gene: TRBJ1-5
CDR3 length: 14
CDR3 protein: CASSPQGAGQPQHF

V gene: TRBV27
J gene: TRBJ1-5
CDR3 length: 15
CDR3 protein: CASSLLGSGNQPQHF

V gene: TRBV6-5
J gene: TRBJ2-5
CDR3 length: 14
CDR3 protein: CGLGLAGERETQYF

V gene: TRBV2
J gene: TRBJ1-5
CDR3 length: 17
CDR3 protein: CASSEARQAREDQPQHF

V gene: TRBV29-1
J gene: TRBJ2-1
CDR3 length: 13
CDR3 protein: CSVERRGLNEQFF

V gene: TRBV18
J gene: TRBJ2-5
CDR3 length: 14
CDR3 protein: CASSPRGLQETQYF

V gene: TRBV2
J gene: TRBJ2-2
CDR3 length: 17
CDR3 protein: CASSQRLAKRGTGELFF

V gene: TRBV25-1
J gene: TRBJ2-5
CDR3 length: 12
CDR3 protein: CASGNGEETQYF

V gene: TRBV5-1
J gene: TRBJ1-4
CDR3 length: 15
CDR3 protein: CASSPGQGFPEKLFF